This T cell receptor beta chain was sequenced for a study of blood T cell repertoires in COVID-19. In the study overall: Acute and convalescent COVID-19 specimens originated in the United States, Italy and Spain. T cells, B-cell-depleted T cells, or PBMCs supplied cDNA or gDNA.

The CDR3 runs to 19 residues. Germline values: CDR1 KGHSH, CDR2 LQKENI. V lost 0 bases, J lost 0 bases, and 8 bases stayed unmatched. In the study's own analysis: By means of reference gene primer amplification, nucleated cell counts were estimated. Using immunoSEQ multiplex PCR, the repertoire was profiled, and TCRdb retains in-frame clones only, with some absent. V, J and clone size derive from that table, while D and trimming were established from the DNA sequence. The sample holds some 200,000 clones, roughly 80% seen once. The TCR originated in a woman of 80 years or more with active or convalescent COVID-19. The chain links TRBV18 to TRBJ2-3, with TRBD2 matching 11 bases. The sequencing input was peripheral blood. This chain's CDR3 is CASSPPGLAGGRSTDTQYF. The DNA for the CDR3 is TGTGCCAGCTCACCACCCGGCCTAGCGGGGGGTAGAAGCACAGATACGCAGTATTTT.